The clone carrying this T cell receptor beta chain was seen only a few times. This record belongs to a study of blood T cell repertoires in COVID-19. Study-level background: Acute-phase and convalescent COVID-19 samples originated in the United States, Italy and Spain.

Only in-frame clones appear in the TCRdb table, and some are missing; sequencing was by immunoSEQ multiplex PCR. There are hundreds of thousands of clones in the sample; 85% occur only once, and about 1.9% lies in the top ten. The CDR3 is 16 amino acids. The germline V gene has CDR1 SGHVS and CDR2 FQNEAQ. With 1 base removed from V and 1 base from J, the gap between germline ends came to 10 bases. Participants had their cohort set by participant-reported clinical history. Shortly before study entry, within 2 weeks, exposed participants had met a COVID-19 case. The V gene is TRBV7-8, the J gene TRBJ2-2; D gene uncertain. Sequencing was performed on PBMCs or T cells enriched from blood (not recorded which). The sequence derives from a woman aged 30 to 39 who had been exposed to COVID-19. CDR3 amino acids: CASSLVQRQNTGELFF. The CDR3 bases are TGTGCCAGCAGCTTAGTCCAACGACAGAACACCGGGGAGCTGTTTTTT. Full variable domain (missing parts from reference TRBV7-8 and TRBJ2-2): GAGVSQSPRYKVAKRGQDVALRCDPISGHVSLFWYQQALGQGPEFLTYFQNEAQLDKSGLPSDRFFAERPEGSVSTLKIQRTQQEDSAVYLCASSLVQRQNTGELFFGEGSRLTVL.